This record covers a single T cell receptor (beta chain). Its antigen is not identified. These data belong to a study of T cells in Graves' hyperthyroidism and ophthalmopathy. General study points: In blood, most of the thyroid clonotypes expanded above 0.001 were also present. Researchers report that a 13 V-J model separated ophthalmopathy from stable hyperthyroidism.

The study left out patients who had uncontrolled infection, other autoimmune disease, pregnancy or lactation. Germline V gene data show CDR1 as SQVTM and CDR2 as ANQGSEA. This CDR3 region has 12 residues. Trimming took off 6 bases at V and 2 bases at J, with 9 bases between the two ends. RNA transcripts provided the source from which TCR beta CDR3 regions were amplified. During a first-round RT-PCR of the TCR CDR3, the HTBI primer set was used. TCRdb analysed the multiplex PCR reads with MiXCR anew, one entry per CDR3 protein. Here the sample spans roughly 570,000 distinct CDR3 sequences, around 46% being singletons.

This sequence originates from an adult woman with Graves' disease, either hyperthyroidism or ophthalmopathy (not recorded which). The chain links TRBV29-1 to TRBJ2-3; D is possibly TRBD1 (6 bases). Sequencing input: peripheral blood or thyroid tissue (not recorded which). The CDR3 DNA sequence: TGCAGCGTCGGGACAAACACAGATACGCAGTATTTT. It encodes CSVGTNTDTQYF.